A selection of T cell receptor beta chains follows, all from one sample in a study of blood T cell repertoires in COVID-19. Generated by immunoSEQ multiplex PCR, the TCRdb table keeps only in-frame clones and is missing some. This table has approximately 300,000 clones, around 87% appearing once. Sequencing was carried out using peripheral blood. The receptors stem from a woman in her forties or fifties who had recovered from COVID-19. Each CDR3 is given with its conserved first and last residue. A D gene is named only where the DNA matches it firmly. Only part of the rows carry a size: once, few, many, or a class if the clone is expanded.

D gene,V gene,J gene,clone size,CDR3 DNA,CDR3 protein
-,TRBV24-1,TRBJ2-3,-,TGTGCCACCAGTGATTCGTATACAGATACGCAGTATTTT,CATSDSYTDTQYF
TRBD1,TRBV18,TRBJ1-5,-,TGTGCCAGCTCCGGGACAGGGGATTCTCAGCCCCAGCATTTT,CASSGTGDSQPQHF
-,TRBV28,TRBJ1-1,-,TGTGCCAGCATGTACTCCAGGGGGAACACTGAAGCTTTCTTT,CASMYSRGNTEAFF
-,TRBV5-1,TRBJ2-7,-,TGCGCCAGCAGCTTGTACGGGGACTACGAGCAGTACTTC,CASSLYGDYEQYF
TRBD2,TRBV19,TRBJ2-1,-,TGTGCCAGTAGTCGGGGACTAGCGCGGGGGAATGAGCAGTTCTTC,CASSRGLARGNEQFF
-,TRBV28,TRBJ2-3,-,TGTGCCAGCAGTTCGAGTGCTAGCGCAGATACGCAGTATTTT,CASSSSASADTQYF
TRBD1,TRBV7-2,TRBJ2-7,-,TGTGCCAGCAGCTTAGCGACAGGGAGAGGCGCCTACGAGCAGTACTTC,CASSLATGRGAYEQYF
TRBD1,TRBV7-3,TRBJ1-1,-,TGTGCCAGCAGCGCACAGGGGCTCATGAACACTGAAGCTTTCTTT,CASSAQGLMNTEAFF
TRBD1,TRBV6-2/TRBV6-3,TRBJ1-1,-,TGTGCCAGCAGTCCGCAGGGGGTGGGCACTGAAGCTTTCTTT,CASSPQGVGTEAFF
-,TRBV5-4,TRBJ2-4,-,TGTGCCAGCAGCTTCGTAGGGGTGGAAAACATTCAGTACTTC,CASSFVGVENIQYF
TRBD1,TRBV18,TRBJ1-4,once,TGTGCCAGCTCACCAATTGGACAGGGTGATGAAAAACTGTTTTTT,CASSPIGQGDEKLFF
-,TRBV3-1/TRBV3-2,TRBJ1-1,-,TGTGCCAGCAGCCAATGGGGAGAAGCTGAAGCTTTCTTT,CASSQWGEAEAFF
-,TRBV30,TRBJ1-2,-,TGTGCCTGGAGTGTACGGGGGGTAGAGGGCTACACCTTC,CAWSVRGVEGYTF
TRBD1,TRBV19,TRBJ1-2,-,TGTGCCAGTAGTACGTGGACAGGGGAGTTTGGCTACACCTTC,CASSTWTGEFGYTF
TRBD1,TRBV5-1,TRBJ1-4,-,TGCGCCAGCAGCTGGACAGGGGGCGCGCGGGAAAAACTGTTTTTT,CASSWTGGAREKLFF
TRBD1,TRBV7-9,TRBJ2-3,once,TGTGCCAGCAGCCCCCGGATCGGGACAGGGACCACAGATACGCAGTATTTT,CASSPRIGTGTTDTQYF
TRBD1,TRBV28,TRBJ2-5,-,TGTGCCACTACCATTTCGGACAGGGTGGGAAAGACCCAGTACTTC,CATTISDRVGKTQYF
TRBD1,TRBV28,TRBJ1-6,-,TGTGCCAGCAACAAACGGACAGGGTTCACCTATAATTCACCCCTCCACTTT,CASNKRTGFTYNSPLHF
-,TRBV7-9,TRBJ1-2,-,TGTGCCAGCCGCCCCCCAGGGGCACCGCGTAACTATGGCTACACCTTC,CASRPPGAPRNYGYTF
-,TRBV6-5,TRBJ1-5,-,TGTGCCAGCGGACGGAGGGATCAGCCCCAGCATTTT,CASGRRDQPQHF
TRBD1,TRBV5-1,TRBJ1-5,few,TGCGCCAGCAGCTTGGGACAGGGAGGTCAGCCCCAGCATTTT,CASSLGQGGQPQHF
TRBD1,TRBV30,TRBJ1-1,-,TGTGCCTGGACGACAGGGTCCACTGAAGCTTTCTTT,CAWTTGSTEAFF
TRBD2,TRBV20-1,TRBJ2-7,-,TGCAGTGCTAGTAGGCTAGCGGGGGCTGGCGAGCAGTACTTC,CSASRLAGAGEQYF
TRBD1,TRBV23-1,TRBJ2-1,-,TGCGCCAGCAGTCACCAGTGGACAGGGAAGGGGAAAATAGGACACAATGAGCAGTTCTTC,CASSHQWTGKGKIGHNEQFF
TRBD1,TRBV5-8,TRBJ1-1,-,TGTGCCAGCAGCCTCCTTTCAGGGGGCATGAACACTGAAGCTTTCTTT,CASSLLSGGMNTEAFF
-,TRBV7-2,TRBJ1-5,-,TGTGCCAGCAGCTTAGTGGGCCAGGGTGGTCAGCCCCAGCATTTT,CASSLVGQGGQPQHF
TRBD2,TRBV4-3,TRBJ2-7,-,TGCGCCAGCGGAGACGGGACTAGCGGCTACGAGCAGTACTTC,CASGDGTSGYEQYF
-,TRBV6-5,TRBJ2-7,-,TGTGCCAGCAGTTACTCGACGGCACAGCCGTACGAGCAGTACTTC,CASSYSTAQPYEQYF
TRBD1,TRBV27,TRBJ1-2,-,TGTGCCAGCAGTTTAAGAGGAGACAGGGTTTATGGCTACACCTTC,CASSLRGDRVYGYTF
TRBD2,TRBV7-2,TRBJ2-7,-,TGTGCCAGCAGCTTAGATACTCTAGCGGGAGTTGAGCAGTACTTC,CASSLDTLAGVEQYF
-,TRBV12-3/TRBV12-4,TRBJ2-1,once,TGTGCCAGCAGTTTTTTCGATGAGCAGTTCTTC,CASSFFDEQFF
TRBD1,TRBV7-9,TRBJ1-1,-,TGTGCCAGCACCAGGGGACAGTTGAACACTGAAGCTTTCTTT,CASTRGQLNTEAFF
-,TRBV5-6,TRBJ2-3,-,TGTGCCAGCAGCTTGGAATACTCAGGAACGCAGTATTTT,CASSLEYSGTQYF
-,TRBV7-9,TRBJ1-4,-,TGTGCCAGCAGCTCCGCAGGGTCCTTGGATTTGAATGAAAAACTGTTTTTT,CASSSAGSLDLNEKLFF
-,TRBV5-1,TRBJ1-4,few,TGCGCCAGCAGCTATACAGGGACTAATGAAAAACTGTTTTTT,CASSYTGTNEKLFF
-,TRBV6-5,TRBJ2-1,-,TGTGCCAGCAGGGGGACTTTCGGGGAGCAGTTCTTC,CASRGTFGEQFF
TRBD2,TRBV12-3/TRBV12-4,TRBJ2-2,many,TGTGCCAGCACTAGCGGGCCCGGGGGGGAGCTGTTTTTT,CASTSGPGGELFF